Sequencing of this TCR beta chain was carried out in a study of response to subunit inactivated influenza vaccine. Points from the study as a whole: Each seasonal flu vaccination may recruit only limited new T cells, authors suggested.

The CDR3 loop spans 16 amino acids. CDR1 is SQVTM and CDR2 is ANQGSEA in the germline V gene. J lost 4 bases, V lost 4 bases, and 8 bases had no gene match. This clonotype was seen a few times. Its cognate antigen is unknown. In TCRdb, the RT-PCR reads were re-called with MiXCR into one record per CDR3 protein. There are about 700,000 distinct CDR3 sequences in the sample; around a sixth occur only once, and roughly 10% lies in the top ten. The TCR was taken from a man over 45 who received an inactivated influenza vaccine. The chain uses TRBV29-1 and TRBJ2-5, with TRBD2 identical over 14 bases. The source material was PBMCs from blood, sampled 11 to 12 days after vaccination. This CDR3 reads CSVAGTSGSVGETQYF. The CDR3 DNA sequence: TGCAGCGTTGCAGGGACTAGCGGGAGTGTCGGAGAGACCCAGTACTTC.